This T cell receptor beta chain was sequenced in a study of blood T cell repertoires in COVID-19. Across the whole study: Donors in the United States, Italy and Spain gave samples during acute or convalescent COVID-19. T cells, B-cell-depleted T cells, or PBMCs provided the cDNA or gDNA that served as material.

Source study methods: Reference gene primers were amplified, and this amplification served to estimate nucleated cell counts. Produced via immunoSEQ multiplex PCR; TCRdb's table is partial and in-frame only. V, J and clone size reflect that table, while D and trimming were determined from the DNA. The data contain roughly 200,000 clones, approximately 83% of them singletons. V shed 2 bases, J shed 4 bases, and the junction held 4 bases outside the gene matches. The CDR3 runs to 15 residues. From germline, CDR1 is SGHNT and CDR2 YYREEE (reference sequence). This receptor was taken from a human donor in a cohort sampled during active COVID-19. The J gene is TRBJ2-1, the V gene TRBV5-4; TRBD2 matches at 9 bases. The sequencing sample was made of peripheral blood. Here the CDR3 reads CASSFGRGGYNEQFF. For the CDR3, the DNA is TGTGCCAGCAGCTTTGGGCGGGGGGGATACAATGAGCAGTTCTTC. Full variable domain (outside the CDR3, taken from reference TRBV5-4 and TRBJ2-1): ETGVTQSPTHLIKTRGQQVTLRCSSQSGHNTVSWYQQALGQGPQFIFQYYREEENGRGNFPPRFSGLQFPNYSSELNVNALELDDSALYLCASSFGRGGYNEQFFGPGTRLTVL.